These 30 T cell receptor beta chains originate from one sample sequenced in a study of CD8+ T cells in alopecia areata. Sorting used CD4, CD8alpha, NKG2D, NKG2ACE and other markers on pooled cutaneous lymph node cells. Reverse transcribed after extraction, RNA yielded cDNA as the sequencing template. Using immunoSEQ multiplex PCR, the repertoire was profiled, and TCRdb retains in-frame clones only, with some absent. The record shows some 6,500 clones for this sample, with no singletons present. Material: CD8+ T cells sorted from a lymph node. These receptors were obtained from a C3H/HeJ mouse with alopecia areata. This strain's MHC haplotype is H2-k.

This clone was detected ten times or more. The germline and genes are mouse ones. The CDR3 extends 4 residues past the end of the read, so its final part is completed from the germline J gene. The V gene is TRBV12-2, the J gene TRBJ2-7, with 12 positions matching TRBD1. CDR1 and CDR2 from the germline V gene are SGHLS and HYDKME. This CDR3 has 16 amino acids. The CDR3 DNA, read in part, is TGTGCCAGCTCCCAGGTGGGACAGGGGGCTGTGTAT. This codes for CASSQVGQGAVY. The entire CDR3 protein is CASSQVGQGAVYEQYF.

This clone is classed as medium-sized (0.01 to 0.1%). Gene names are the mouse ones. The CDR3 DNA, read in part, is TGTGCCAGCAGTGACTGGAGCTCCTAT. Its protein product is CASSDWSSY. The CDR3, in full, reads CASSDWSSYEQYF. This chain connects TRBV13-3 to TRBJ2-7, with D uncertain. The read terminates 4 residues before the CDR3 end, so the remaining end is supplied by the germline J gene. Looked up from germline, CDR1 is NNHDY and CDR2 is SYVADS. This CDR3 region has 13 residues. Trimming removed 2 bases at V and 0 bases at J, with 6 bases between.

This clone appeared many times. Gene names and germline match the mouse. Incomplete CDR3 DNA: TGTGCCAGCAGTCAGGGCACA. Its translation: CASSQGT. The full CDR3 sequence reads CASSQGTEVFF. This chain links TRBV14 with TRBJ1-1; D is perhaps TRBD1 (5 bases). The observed sequence ends 4 residues before the CDR3 terminus, with the missing tail filled in from the germline J gene. Germline-derived CDR1 and CDR2 are SGHDT and FRDEAV. This CDR3 spans 11 amino acids. V was shortened by 4 bases and J by 4 bases, with 5 bases between the two germline ends.

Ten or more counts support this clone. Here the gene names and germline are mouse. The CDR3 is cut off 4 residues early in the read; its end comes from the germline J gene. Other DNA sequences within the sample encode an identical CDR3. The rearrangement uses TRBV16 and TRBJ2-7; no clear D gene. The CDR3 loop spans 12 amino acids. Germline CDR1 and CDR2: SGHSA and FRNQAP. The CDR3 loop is CASSLDRYEQYF. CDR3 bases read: TGTGCAAGCAGCTTAGACAGATAT.

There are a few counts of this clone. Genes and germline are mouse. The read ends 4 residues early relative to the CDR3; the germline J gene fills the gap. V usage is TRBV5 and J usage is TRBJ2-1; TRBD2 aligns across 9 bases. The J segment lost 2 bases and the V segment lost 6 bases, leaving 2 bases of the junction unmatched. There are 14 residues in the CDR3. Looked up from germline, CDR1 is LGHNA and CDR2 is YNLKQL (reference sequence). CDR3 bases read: TGTGCCAGCAGTCACTGGGGGGACTATGCT. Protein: CASSHWGDYA. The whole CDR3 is CASSHWGDYAEQFF.

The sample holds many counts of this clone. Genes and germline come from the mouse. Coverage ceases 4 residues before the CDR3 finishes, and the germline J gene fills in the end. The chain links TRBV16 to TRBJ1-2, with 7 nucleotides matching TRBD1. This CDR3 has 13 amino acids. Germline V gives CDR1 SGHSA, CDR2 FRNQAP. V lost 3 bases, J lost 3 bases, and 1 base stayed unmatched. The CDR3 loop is CASSFRGDSDYTF. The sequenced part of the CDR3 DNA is TGTGCAAGCAGCTTCAGGGGGGACTCC.

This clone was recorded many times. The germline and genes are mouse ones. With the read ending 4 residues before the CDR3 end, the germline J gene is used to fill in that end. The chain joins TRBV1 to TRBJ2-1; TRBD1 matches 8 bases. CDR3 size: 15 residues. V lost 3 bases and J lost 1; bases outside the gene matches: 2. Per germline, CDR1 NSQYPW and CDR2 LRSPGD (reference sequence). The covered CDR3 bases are TGCACCTGCAGTGCCGGGGACAGGAACTATGCT. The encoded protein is CTCSAGDRNYA. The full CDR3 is CTCSAGDRNYAEQFF. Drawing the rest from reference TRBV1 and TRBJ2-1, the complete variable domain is VTLLEQNPRWRLVPRGQAVNLRCILKNSQYPWMSWYQQDLQKQLQWLFTLRSPGDKEVKSLPGADYLATRVTDTELRLQVANMSQGRTLYCTCSAGDRNYAEQFFGPGTRLTVL.

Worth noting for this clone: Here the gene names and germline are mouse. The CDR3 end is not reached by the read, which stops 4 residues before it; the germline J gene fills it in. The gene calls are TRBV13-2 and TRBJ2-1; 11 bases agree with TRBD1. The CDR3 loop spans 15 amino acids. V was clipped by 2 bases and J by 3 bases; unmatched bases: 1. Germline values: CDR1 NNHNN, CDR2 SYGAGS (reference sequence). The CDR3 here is CASGEGTGGYAEQFF. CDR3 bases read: TGTGCCAGCGGTGAGGGGACAGGGGGCTATGCT.

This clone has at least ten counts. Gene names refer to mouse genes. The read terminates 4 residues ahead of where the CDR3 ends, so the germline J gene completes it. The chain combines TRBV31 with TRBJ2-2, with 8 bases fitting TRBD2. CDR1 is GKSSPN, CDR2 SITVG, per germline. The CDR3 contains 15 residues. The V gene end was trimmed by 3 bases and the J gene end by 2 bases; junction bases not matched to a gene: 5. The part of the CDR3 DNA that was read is TGTGCCTGGAGCCCACTGGGGGCTAACACCGGG. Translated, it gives CAWSPLGANTG. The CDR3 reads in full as CAWSPLGANTGQLYF.

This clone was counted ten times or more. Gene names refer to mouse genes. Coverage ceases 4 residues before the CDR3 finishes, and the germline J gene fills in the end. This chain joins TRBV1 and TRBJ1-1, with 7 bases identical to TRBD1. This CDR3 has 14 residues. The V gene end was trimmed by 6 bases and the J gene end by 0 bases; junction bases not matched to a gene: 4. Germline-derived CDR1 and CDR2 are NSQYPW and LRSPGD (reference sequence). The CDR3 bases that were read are TGCACCTGCAGAGCCGGGACAGCAAACACA. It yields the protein CTCRAGTANT. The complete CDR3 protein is CTCRAGTANTEVFF.

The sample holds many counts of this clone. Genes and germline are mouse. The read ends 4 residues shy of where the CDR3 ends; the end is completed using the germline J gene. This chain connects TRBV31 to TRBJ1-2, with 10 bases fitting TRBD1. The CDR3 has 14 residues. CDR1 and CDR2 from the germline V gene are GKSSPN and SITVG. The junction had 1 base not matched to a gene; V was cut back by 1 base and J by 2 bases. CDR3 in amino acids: CAWSPGQGNSDYTF. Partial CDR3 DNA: TGTGCCTGGAGTCCGGGACAGGGGAACTCC. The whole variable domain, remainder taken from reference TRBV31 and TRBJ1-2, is AQTIHQWPVAEIKAVGSPLSLGCTIKGKSSPNLYWYWQATGGTLQQLFYSITVGQVESVVQLNLSASRPKDDQFILSTEKLLLSHSGFYLCAWSPGQGNSDYTFGSGTRLLVI.

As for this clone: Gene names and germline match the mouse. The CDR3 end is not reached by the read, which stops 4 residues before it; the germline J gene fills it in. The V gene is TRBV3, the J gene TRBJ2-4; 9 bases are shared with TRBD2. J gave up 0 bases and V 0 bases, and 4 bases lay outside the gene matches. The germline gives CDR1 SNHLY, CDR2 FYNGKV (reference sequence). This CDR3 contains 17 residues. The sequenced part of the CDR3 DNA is TGTGCCAGCAGCTTAGCGCGGGGACTGGGTAGTCAAAAC. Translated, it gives CASSLARGLGSQN. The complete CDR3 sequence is CASSLARGLGSQNTLYF.

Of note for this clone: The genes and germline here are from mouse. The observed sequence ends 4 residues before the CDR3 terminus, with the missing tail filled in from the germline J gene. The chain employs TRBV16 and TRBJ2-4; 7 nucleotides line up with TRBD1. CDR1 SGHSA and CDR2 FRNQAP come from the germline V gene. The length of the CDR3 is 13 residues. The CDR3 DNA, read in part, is TGTGCAAGCAGCTTTGGGACAGAAAAC. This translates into CASSFGTEN. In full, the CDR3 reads CASSFGTENTLYF.

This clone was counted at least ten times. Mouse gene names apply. CDR3 sequence: CAWSRGAGSDYTF. The part of the CDR3 DNA that was read is TGTGCCTGGAGTCGGGGGGCCGGCTCC. V gene TRBV31 combines with J gene TRBJ1-2; tentative D call: TRBD1 (6 bases). Coverage ceases 4 residues before the CDR3 finishes, and the germline J gene fills in the end. CDR3 size: 13 residues. The germline V gene has CDR1 GKSSPN and CDR2 SITVG. Between the trimmed V and J ends, which lost 1 base and 4 bases, there was a span of 10 bases.

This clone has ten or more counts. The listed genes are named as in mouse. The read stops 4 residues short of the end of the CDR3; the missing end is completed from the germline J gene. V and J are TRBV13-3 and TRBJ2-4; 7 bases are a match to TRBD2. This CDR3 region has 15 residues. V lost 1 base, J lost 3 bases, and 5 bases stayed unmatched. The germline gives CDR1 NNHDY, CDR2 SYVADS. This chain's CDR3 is CASSDQGLVQNTLYF. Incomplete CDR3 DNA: TGTGCCAGCAGTGATCAAGGACTGGTCCAAAAC. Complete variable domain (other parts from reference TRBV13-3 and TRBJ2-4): EAAVTQSPRSKVAVTGGKVTLSCHQTNNHDYMYWYRQDTGHGLRLIHYSYVADSTEKGDIPDGYKASRPSQENFSLILELASLSQTAVYFCASSDQGLVQNTLYFGAGTRLSVL.

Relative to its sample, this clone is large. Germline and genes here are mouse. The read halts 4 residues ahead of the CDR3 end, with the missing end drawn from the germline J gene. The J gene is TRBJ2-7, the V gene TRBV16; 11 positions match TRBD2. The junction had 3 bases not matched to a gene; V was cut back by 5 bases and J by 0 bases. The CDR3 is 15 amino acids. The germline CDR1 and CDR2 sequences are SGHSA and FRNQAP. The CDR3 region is CASSPDWGGSYEQYF. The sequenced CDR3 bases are TGTGCAAGCAGCCCTGACTGGGGGGGCTCCTAT.

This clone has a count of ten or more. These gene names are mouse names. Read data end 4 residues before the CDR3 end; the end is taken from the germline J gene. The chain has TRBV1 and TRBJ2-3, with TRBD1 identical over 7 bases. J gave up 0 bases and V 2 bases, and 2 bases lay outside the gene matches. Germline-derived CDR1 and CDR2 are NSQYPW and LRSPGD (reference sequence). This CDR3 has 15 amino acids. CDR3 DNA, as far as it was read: TGCACCTGCAGTGCAATGGACAGGAGTGCAGAA. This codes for CTCSAMDRSAE. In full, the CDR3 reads CTCSAMDRSAETLYF.

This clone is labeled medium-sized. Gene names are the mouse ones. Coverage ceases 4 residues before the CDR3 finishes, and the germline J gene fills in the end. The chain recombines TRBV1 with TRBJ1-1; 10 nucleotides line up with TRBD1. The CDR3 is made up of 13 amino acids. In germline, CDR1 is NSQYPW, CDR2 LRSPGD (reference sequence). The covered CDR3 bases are TGCACCTGCAGTGGTGGGACAGGGGAA. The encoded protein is CTCSGGTGE. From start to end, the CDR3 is CTCSGGTGEEVFF. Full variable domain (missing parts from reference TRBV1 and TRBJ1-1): VTLLEQNPRWRLVPRGQAVNLRCILKNSQYPWMSWYQQDLQKQLQWLFTLRSPGDKEVKSLPGADYLATRVTDTELRLQVANMSQGRTLYCTCSGGTGEEVFFGKGTRLTVV.

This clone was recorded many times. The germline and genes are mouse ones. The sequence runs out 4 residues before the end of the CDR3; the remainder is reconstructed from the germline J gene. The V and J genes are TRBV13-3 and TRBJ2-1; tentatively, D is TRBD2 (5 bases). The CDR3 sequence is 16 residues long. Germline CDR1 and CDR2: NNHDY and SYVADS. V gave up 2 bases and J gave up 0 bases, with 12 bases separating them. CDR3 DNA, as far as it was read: TGTGCCAGCAGTGAAGCTGGGTCCTCTAACTATGCT. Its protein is CASSEAGSSNYA. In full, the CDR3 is CASSEAGSSNYAEQFF.

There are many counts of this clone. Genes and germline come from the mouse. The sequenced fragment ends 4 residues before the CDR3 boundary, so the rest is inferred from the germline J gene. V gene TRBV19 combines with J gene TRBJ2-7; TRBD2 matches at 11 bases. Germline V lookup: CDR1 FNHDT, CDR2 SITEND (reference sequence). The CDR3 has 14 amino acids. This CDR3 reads CASSMRDWGYEQYF. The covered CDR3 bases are TGTGCCAGCAGTATGCGGGACTGGGGGTAT.

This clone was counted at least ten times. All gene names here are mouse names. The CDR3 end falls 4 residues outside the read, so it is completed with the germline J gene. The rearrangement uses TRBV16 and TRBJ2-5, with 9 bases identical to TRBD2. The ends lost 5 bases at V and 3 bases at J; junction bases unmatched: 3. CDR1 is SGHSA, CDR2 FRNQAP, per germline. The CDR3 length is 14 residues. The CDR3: CASSAGLGQDTQYF. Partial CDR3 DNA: TGTGCAAGCAGCGCGGGACTGGGACAAGAC.

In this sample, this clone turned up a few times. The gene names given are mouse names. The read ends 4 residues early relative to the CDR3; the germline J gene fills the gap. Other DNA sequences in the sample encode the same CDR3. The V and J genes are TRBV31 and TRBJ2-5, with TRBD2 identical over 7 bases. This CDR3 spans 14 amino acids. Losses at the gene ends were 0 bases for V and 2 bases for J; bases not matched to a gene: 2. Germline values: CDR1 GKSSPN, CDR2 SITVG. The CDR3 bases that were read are TGTGCCTGGAGTCTATTGGGGGGCCAAGAC. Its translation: CAWSLLGGQD. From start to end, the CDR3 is CAWSLLGGQDTQYF.

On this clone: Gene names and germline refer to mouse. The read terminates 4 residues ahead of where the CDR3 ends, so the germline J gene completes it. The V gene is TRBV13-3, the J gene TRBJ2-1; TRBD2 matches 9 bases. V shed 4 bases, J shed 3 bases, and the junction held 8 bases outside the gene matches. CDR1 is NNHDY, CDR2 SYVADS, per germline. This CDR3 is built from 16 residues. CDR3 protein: CASSTTGGSPYAEQFF. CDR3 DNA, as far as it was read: TGTGCCAGCAGTACCACTGGGGGGTCCCCCTATGCT.

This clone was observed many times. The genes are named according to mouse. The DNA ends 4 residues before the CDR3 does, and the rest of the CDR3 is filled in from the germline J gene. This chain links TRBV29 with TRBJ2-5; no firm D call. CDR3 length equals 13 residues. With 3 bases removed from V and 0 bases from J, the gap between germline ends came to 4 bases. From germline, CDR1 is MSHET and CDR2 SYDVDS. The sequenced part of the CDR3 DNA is TGTGCTAGCAGTTTCAATAACCAAGAC. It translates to CASSFNNQD. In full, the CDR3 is CASSFNNQDTQYF.

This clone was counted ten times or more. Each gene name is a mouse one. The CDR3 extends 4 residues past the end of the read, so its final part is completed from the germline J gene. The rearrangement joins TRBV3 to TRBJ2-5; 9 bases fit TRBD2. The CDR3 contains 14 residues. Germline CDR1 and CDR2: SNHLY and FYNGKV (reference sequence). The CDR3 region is CASSLDWGEDTQYF. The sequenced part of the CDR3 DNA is TGTGCCAGCAGCTTAGACTGGGGGGAAGAC.

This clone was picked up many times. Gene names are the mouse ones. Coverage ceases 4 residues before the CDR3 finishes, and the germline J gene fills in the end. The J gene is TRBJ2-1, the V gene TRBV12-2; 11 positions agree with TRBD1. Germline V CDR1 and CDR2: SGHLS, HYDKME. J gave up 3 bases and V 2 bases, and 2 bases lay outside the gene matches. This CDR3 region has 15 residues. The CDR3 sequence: CASSPGTGGYAEQFF. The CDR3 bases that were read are TGTGCCAGCTCTCCCGGGACAGGGGGCTATGCT.

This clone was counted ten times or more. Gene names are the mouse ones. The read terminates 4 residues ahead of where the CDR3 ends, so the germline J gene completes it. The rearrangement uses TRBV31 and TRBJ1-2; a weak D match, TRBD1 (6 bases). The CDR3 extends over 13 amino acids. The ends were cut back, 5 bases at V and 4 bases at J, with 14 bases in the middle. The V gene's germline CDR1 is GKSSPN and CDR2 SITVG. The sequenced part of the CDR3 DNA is TGTGCCTGGGGCAGGGGAGGTGGCTCC. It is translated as CAWGRGGGS. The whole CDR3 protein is CAWGRGGGSDYTF.

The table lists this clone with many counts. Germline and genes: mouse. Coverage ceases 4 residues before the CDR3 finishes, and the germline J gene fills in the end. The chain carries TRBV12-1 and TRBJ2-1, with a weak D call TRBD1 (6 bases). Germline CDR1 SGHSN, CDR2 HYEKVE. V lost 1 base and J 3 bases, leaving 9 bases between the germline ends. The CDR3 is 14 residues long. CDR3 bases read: TGTGCCAGCTCTCTGCCAGGGGTCTATGCT. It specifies CASSLPGVYA. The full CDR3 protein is CASSLPGVYAEQFF. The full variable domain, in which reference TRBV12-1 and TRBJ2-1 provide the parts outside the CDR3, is DSGVVQSPRHIIKEKGGRSVLTCIPISGHSNVVWYQQTLGKELKFLIQHYEKVERDKGFLPSRFSVQQFDDYHSEMNMSALELEDSAMYFCASSLPGVYAEQFFGPGTRLTVL.

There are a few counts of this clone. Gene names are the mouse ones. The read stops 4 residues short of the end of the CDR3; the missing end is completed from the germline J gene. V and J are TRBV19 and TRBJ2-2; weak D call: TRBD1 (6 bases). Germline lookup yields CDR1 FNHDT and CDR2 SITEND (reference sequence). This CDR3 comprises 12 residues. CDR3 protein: CAAQGGGGQLYF. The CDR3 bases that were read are TGTGCCGCACAGGGAGGAGGCGGG. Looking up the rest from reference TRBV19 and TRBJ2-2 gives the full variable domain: GGIITQTPKFLIGQEGQKLTLKCQQNFNHDTMYWYRQDSGKGLRLIYYSITENDLQKGDLSEGYDASREKKSSFSLTVTSAQKNEMAVFLCAAQGGGGQLYFGEGSKLTVL.

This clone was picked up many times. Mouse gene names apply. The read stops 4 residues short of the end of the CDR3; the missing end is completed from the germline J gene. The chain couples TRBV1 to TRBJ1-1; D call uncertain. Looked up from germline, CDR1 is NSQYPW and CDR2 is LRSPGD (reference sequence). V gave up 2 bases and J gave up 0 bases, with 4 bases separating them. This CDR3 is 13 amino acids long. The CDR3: CTCSARQNTEVFF. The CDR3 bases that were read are TGCACCTGCAGTGCACGCCAGAACACA.